This T cell receptor (beta chain) was retrieved from a study of T cell responses to AZD1222 COVID-19 vaccine. Profiled with immunoSEQ multiplex PCR; TCRdb holds only in-frame clones, not every one. Counted here are 100,000 to 150,000 clones, about 87% occurring once; the ten biggest clones make up under 4.5%. Study-level results: Across the whole spike, CD4 TCRs peaked at regions 160-218 and 743-854. Most donors were white British and more were female, and clonal diversity was possibly underestimated. The study sampled repertoires only after the peak T cell response.

On this clone itself: The antigen is unknown.

Trimming took off 6 bases at V and 3 bases at J, with 21 bases between the two ends. The CDR3 is made up of 17 amino acids. Germline V gene data show CDR1 as LGHNA and CDR2 as YSLEER. The source of this sequence is an adult in good health. Sequencing was performed on peripheral blood, taken on day 0 of AZD1222 vaccination. The V call is TRBV4-3, the J call TRBJ2-1; D not resolved. This chain's CDR3 is CASSFLSPGLNYNEQFF. The CDR3, as DNA: TGCGCCAGCAGTTTCTTGAGTCCAGGATTGAACTACAATGAGCAGTTCTTC.